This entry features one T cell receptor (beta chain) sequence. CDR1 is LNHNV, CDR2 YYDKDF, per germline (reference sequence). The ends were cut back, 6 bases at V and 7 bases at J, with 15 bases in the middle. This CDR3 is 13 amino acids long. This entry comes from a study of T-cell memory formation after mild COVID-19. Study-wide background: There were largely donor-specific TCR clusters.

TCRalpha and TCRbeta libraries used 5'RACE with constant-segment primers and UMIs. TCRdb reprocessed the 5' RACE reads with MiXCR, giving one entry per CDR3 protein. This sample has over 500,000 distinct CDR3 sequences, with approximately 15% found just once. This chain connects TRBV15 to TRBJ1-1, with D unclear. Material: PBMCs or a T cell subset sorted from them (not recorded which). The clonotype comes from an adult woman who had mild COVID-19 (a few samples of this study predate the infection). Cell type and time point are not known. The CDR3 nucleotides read TGTGCCACCAGAAGGACTGCCGAGGTTGAAGCTTTCTTT. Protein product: CATRRTAEVEAFF.